This T cell receptor beta chain was recovered during a study of TIL therapy for anti-PD-1-resistant metastatic lung cancer. Time point reported: pre-treatment sample, taken before nivolumab and TIL therapy. Most excised metastases sampled were pleural nodules or supraclavicular lymph nodes. Patients then received nivolumab; progressors got lymphodepletion, TIL and IL-2. Sequencing used immunoSEQ v3. The table came from immunoSEQ multiplex PCR; TCRdb's copy has only in-frame clones and leaves some out. The sample holds some 7,000 clones, around 57% seen once. This clone was picked up a small number of times. The input for sequencing was tumor tissue, taken at baseline. The TCR sequence derives from a person aged 25 to 80 with non-small cell lung cancer.

The CDR3 nucleotides read TGTGCCAGTAGTATAGATAGGACTAGCCCTGAGCAGTTCTTC. It specifies CASSIDRTSPEQFF. The V gene is TRBV19, the J gene TRBJ2-1, with 8 bases identical to TRBD2. The J segment lost 9 bases and the V segment lost 0 bases, leaving 4 bases of the junction unmatched. CDR1 is LNHDA and CDR2 is SQIVND in the germline V gene (reference sequence). The CDR3 spans 14 residues.